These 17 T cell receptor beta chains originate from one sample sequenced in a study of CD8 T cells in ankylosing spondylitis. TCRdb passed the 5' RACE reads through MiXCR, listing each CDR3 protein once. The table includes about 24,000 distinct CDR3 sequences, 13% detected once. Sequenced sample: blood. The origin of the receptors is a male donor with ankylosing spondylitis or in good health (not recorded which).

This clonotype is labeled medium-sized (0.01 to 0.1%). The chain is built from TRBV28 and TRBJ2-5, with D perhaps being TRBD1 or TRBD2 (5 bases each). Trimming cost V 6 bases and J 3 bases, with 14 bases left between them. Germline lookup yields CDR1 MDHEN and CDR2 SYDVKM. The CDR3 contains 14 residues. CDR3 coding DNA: TGTGCCAGCAGCTCGCAGGGACGGAAAGAGACCCAGTACTTC. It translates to CASSSQGRKETQYF.

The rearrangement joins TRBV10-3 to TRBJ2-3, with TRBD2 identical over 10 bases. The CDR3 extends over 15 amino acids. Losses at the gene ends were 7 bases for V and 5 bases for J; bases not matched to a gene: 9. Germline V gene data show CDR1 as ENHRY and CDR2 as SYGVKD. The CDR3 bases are TGTGCCATCACCCCCGGAGCGGGAGGGGGAGATACGCAGTATTTT. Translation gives CAITPGAGGGDTQYF.

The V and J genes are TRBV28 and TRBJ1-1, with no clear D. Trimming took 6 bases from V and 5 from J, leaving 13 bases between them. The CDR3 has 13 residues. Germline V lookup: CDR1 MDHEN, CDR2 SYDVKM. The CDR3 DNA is TGTGCCAGCAGGGGTCCCCTCAGAACTGAAGCTTTCTTT. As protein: CASRGPLRTEAFF.

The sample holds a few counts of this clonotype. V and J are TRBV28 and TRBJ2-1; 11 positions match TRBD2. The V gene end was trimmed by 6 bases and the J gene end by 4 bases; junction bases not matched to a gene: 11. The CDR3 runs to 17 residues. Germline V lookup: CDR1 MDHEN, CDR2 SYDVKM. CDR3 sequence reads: CASRSVAGGPLYNEQFF. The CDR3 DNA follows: TGTGCCAGCAGATCGGTAGCGGGAGGGCCTTTGTACAATGAGCAGTTCTTC.

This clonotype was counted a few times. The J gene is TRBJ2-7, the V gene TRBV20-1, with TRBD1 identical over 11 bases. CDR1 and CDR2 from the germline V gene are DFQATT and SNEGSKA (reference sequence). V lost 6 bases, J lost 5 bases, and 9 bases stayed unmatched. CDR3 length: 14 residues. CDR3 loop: CSATIPGQGDEQYF. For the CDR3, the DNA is TGCAGTGCGACGATACCGGGACAGGGGGACGAGCAGTACTTC.

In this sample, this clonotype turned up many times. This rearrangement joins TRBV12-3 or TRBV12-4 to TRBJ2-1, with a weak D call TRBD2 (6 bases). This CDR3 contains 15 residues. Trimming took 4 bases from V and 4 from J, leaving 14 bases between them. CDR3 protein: CASSSRGLDYNEQFF. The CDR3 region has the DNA TGTGCCAGCAGTTCACGGGGGTTAGATTACAATGAGCAGTTCTTC.

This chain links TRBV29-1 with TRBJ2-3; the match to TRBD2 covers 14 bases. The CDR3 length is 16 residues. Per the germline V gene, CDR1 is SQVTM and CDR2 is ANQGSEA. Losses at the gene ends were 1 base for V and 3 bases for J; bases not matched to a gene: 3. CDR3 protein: CSVEGGTSGSTDTQYF. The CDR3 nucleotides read TGCAGCGTTGAAGGTGGGACTAGCGGGAGTACAGATACGCAGTATTTT.

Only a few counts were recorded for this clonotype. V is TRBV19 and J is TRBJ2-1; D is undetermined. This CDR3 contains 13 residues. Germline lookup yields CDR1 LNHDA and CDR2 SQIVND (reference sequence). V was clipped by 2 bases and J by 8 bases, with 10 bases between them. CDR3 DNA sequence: TGTGCCAGTAGTATATACGGTGACTATGAGCAGTTCTTC. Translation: CASSIYGDYEQFF. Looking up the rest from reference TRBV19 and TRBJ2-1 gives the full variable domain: DGGITQSPKYLFRKEGQNVTLSCEQNLNHDAMYWYRQDPGQGLRLIYYSQIVNDFQKGDIAEGYSVSREKKESFPLTVTSAQKNPTAFYLCASSIYGDYEQFFGPGTRLTVL.

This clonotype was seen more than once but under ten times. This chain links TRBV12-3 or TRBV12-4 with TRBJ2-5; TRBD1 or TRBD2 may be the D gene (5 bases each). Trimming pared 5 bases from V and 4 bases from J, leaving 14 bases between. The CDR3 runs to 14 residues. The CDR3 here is CASSPGTSGETQYF. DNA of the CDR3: TGTGCCAGCAGTCCTGGGACCAGCGGAGAGACCCAGTACTTC.

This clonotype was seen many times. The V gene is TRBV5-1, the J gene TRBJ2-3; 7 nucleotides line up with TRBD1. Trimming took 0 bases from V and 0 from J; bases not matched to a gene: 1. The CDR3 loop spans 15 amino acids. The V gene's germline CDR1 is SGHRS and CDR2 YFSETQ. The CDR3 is CASSLDRGSTDTQYF. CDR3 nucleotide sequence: TGCGCCAGCAGCTTGGACAGGGGAAGCACAGATACGCAGTATTTT. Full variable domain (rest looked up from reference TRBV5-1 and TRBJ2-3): KAGVTQTPRYLIKTRGQQVTLSCSPISGHRSVSWYQQTPGQGLQFLFEYFSETQRNKGNFPGRFSGRQFSNSRSEMNVSTLELGDSALYLCASSLDRGSTDTQYFGPGTRLTVL.

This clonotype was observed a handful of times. The CDR3 sequence: CASSLAGSYPEQYF. DNA of the CDR3: TGCGCCAGCAGCTTGGCCGGGAGCTACCCGGAGCAGTACTTC. J is TRBJ2-7 and V is TRBV5-1; perhaps TRBD2 as D (6 bases). The V gene lost 0 bases and the J gene lost 7 bases, with 14 bases spanning the gap. Germline CDR1 is SGHRS and CDR2 is YFSETQ. This CDR3 has 14 amino acids.

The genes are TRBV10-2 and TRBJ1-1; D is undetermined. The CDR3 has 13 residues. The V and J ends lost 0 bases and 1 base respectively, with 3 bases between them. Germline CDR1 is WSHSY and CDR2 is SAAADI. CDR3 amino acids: CASSESWNTEAFF. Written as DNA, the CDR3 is TGCGCCAGCAGTGAGTCGTGGAACACTGAAGCTTTCTTT.

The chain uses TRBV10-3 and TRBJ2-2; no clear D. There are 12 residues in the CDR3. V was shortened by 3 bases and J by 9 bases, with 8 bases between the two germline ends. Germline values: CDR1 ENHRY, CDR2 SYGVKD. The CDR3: CAISEGPRELFF. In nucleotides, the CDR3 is TGTGCCATCAGTGAAGGACCCAGGGAGCTGTTTTTT.

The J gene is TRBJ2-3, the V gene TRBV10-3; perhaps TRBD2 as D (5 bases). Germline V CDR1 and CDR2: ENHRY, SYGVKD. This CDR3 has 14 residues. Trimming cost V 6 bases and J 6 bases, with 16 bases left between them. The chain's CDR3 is CAIRKEGLGDTQYF. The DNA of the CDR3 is TGTGCCATCAGGAAGGAAGGACTTGGGGATACGCAGTATTTT.

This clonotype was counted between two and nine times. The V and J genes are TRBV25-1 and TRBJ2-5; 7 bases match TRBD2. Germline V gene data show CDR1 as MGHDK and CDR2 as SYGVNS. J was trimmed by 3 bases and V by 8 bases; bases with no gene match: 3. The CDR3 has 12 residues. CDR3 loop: CASFSGEETQYF. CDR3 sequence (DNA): TGTGCCAGCTTCAGCGGGGAAGAGACCCAGTACTTC.

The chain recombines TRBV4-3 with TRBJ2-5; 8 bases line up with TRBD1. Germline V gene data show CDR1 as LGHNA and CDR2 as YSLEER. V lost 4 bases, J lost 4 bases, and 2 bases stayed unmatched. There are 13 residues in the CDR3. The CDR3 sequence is CASSPGTGETQYF. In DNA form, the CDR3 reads TGCGCCAGCAGCCCCGGGACAGGAGAGACCCAGTACTTC.

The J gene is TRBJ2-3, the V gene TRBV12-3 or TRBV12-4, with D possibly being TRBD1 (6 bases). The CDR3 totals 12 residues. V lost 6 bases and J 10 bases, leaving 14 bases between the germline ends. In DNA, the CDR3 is TGTGCCAGCAGCTCAGGACAGTCCGCGCAGTATTTT. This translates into CASSSGQSAQYF.